The 16 T cell receptor beta chains below were found in one sample sequenced in a study of T cell repertoires in cytomegalovirus infection. Their cognate antigens are unknown. In TCRdb, the reads were re-called with MiXCR into one record per CDR3 protein. The sample records approximately 300,000 distinct CDR3 sequences, about 27% being singletons. Sequences were derived from cultured PBMCs, sampled from culture after CMV antigen stimulation. These receptors all stem from a human donor in good health (CMV status not recorded). Some clones in this sample may be carry-over from other donors' samples.

The chain recombines TRBV12-3 or TRBV12-4 with TRBJ2-1; D might be TRBD1 (6 bases). The ends were cut back, 2 bases at V and 7 bases at J, with 9 bases in the middle. This CDR3 is 13 amino acids long. The chain's CDR3 is CASSLSQGNEQFF. The CDR3 DNA is TGTGCCAGCAGTTTAAGTCAGGGGAATGAGCAGTTCTTC.

For the CDR3, the DNA is TGTGCCAGCAGCCCTACAGGGACCGTATATAATTCACCCCTCCACTTT. Translated: CASSPTGTVYNSPLHF. This sequence joins TRBV11-2 and TRBJ1-6, with D possibly matching TRBD1 (6 bases). The V gene's germline CDR1 is SGHAT and CDR2 FQNNGV. The ends were cut back, 5 bases at V and 4 bases at J, with 15 bases in the middle. This CDR3 is 16 amino acids long.

This clonotype occurred a few times. V usage is TRBV7-9 and J usage is TRBJ2-2; D remains ambiguous. CDR1 and CDR2 (germline): SEHNR, FQNEAQ (reference sequence). Trimming stripped 1 base from V and 0 bases from J, with 6 bases between. The CDR3 loop spans 15 amino acids. CDR3 sequence (DNA): TGTGCCAGCAGCTTAGACGGATCGAACACCGGGGAGCTGTTTTTT. Translating it yields CASSLDGSNTGELFF.

This clonotype was picked up one time. The V call is TRBV12-3 or TRBV12-4, the J call TRBJ1-5; D call uncertain. This CDR3 is 15 amino acids long. Trimming left V 1 base short and J 0 bases short, with 7 bases between. In DNA, the CDR3 is TGTGCCAGCAGTTTAGTACTACATAGCAATCAGCCCCAGCATTTT. Amino acid sequence: CASSLVLHSNQPQHF.

V and J are TRBV7-9 and TRBJ2-5, with 10 bases that match TRBD2. The V and J ends lost 3 bases and 1 base, in that order; junction bases with no gene match: 5. The germline gives CDR1 SEHNR, CDR2 FQNEAQ (reference sequence). The CDR3 runs to 16 residues. The CDR3 is CASSLIGLAAQETQYF. In nucleotides, the CDR3 is TGTGCCAGCAGCTTGATCGGACTAGCGGCCCAAGAGACCCAGTACTTC.

The chain couples TRBV7-2 to TRBJ2-7, with TRBD2 matching over 10 bases. This CDR3 contains 15 residues. Germline CDR1 is SGHTA and CDR2 is FQGNSA. The junction had 3 bases not matched to a gene; V was cut back by 1 base and J by 3 bases. DNA of the CDR3: TGTGCCAGCAGCTTAGAGGCTAGCGGGGGCTACGAGCAGTACTTC. It specifies CASSLEASGGYEQYF.

The chain links TRBV27 to TRBJ2-5, with 7 bases lining up with TRBD2. Germline V lookup: CDR1 MNHEY, CDR2 SMNVEV (reference sequence). The CDR3 extends over 16 amino acids. J was trimmed by 3 bases and V by 6 bases; bases with no gene match: 13. CDR3 residues: CASSGGSRLLEETQYF. The CDR3 region has the DNA TGTGCCAGCAGCGGGGGGTCACGGCTCTTAGAAGAGACCCAGTACTTC.

This clonotype came up a few times. J is TRBJ2-3 and V is TRBV9; tentatively, D is TRBD2 (5 bases). Germline V gene sequence: CDR1 SGDLS, CDR2 YYNGEE. The CDR3 covers 14 residues. V shed 5 bases and J shed 5 bases, with 15 bases lying between them. DNA for the CDR3: TGTGCCAGCAGTGTTGGAGCCGAGGGAGATACGCAGTATTTT. This sequence encodes CASSVGAEGDTQYF.

The chain is built from TRBV20-1 and TRBJ1-6; 10 bases line up with TRBD1. The CDR3 contains 12 residues. Germline CDR1 and CDR2: DFQATT and SNEGSKA (reference sequence). V dropped 5 bases and J dropped 10; count of bases not matched to a gene: 2. In nucleotides, the CDR3 is TGCAGTGCTGGACAGGGGGAATCACCCCTCCACTTT. It codes for CSAGQGESPLHF.

The rearrangement links TRBV7-1 to TRBJ2-3; a weak D match, TRBD1 (6 bases). TRBV7-1 is treated as an ORF (open reading frame) with a function not yet certain. V lost 5 bases, J lost 5 bases, and 14 bases lay in between. The CDR3 runs 14 residues. The CDR3: CASSQGRAVDTQYF. The CDR3 bases are TGTGCCAGCAGCCAGGGGCGCGCGGTAGATACGCAGTATTTT.

This clonotype was counted a single time. The chain couples TRBV2 to TRBJ2-5; 7 positions agree with TRBD2. There are 17 residues in the CDR3. The junction had 18 bases not matched to a gene; V was cut back by 7 bases and J by 4 bases. Germline lookup yields CDR1 SNHLY and CDR2 FYNNEI. The CDR3 nucleotides are TGTGCCAGCAAGTCCAGGTCCCGGCGGGAGTGGGGAGAGACCCAGTACTTC. Its protein is CASKSRSRREWGETQYF.

This clonotype was seen a single time. The chain employs TRBV12-3 or TRBV12-4 and TRBJ2-1; the match to TRBD2 covers 8 bases. CDR3 length: 12 amino acids. The ends lost 5 bases at V and 10 bases at J; junction bases unmatched: 4. The CDR3 DNA is TGTGCCAGCAGTACTCGACTAGCGGAGCAGTTCTTC. It specifies CASSTRLAEQFF.

This clonotype was observed a handful of times. The J gene is TRBJ2-7, the V gene TRBV6-6; D is perhaps TRBD2 (6 bases). Germline V gene lookup returns CDR1 MNHNY and CDR2 SVGAGI (reference sequence). The CDR3 length is 14 residues. V lost 5 bases to trimming and J lost 0 bases, with 11 bases between them. For the CDR3, the DNA is TGTGCCAGCAGTCGGGGGATCTCCTCCTACGAGCAGTACTTC. It codes for CASSRGISSYEQYF.

This clonotype was seen ten or more times. The chain links TRBV7-2 to TRBJ2-2; D uncertain. The CDR3 has 14 amino acids. Trimming pared 1 base from V and 6 bases from J, leaving 9 bases between. Germline CDR1 SGHTA, CDR2 FQGNSA. CDR3 sequence: CASSLEAGPGELFF. As DNA, the CDR3 is TGTGCCAGCAGCTTAGAAGCAGGCCCCGGGGAGCTGTTTTTT.

CDR3 in DNA: TGTGCCAGCAGTTACGGGGGACAGTTAGATGCAGCTTTCTTT. Protein product: CASSYGGQLDAAFF. This chain uses TRBV6-8 with TRBJ1-1; 7 bases line up with TRBD1. The CDR3 consists of 14 residues. Losses at the gene ends were 2 bases for V and 10 bases for J; bases not matched to a gene: 10. Germline loops: CDR1 MNHGY, CDR2 SAAAGT.

This clonotype was recorded at least ten times. The genes are TRBV7-7 and TRBJ1-1; no reliable D call. The CDR3 spans 13 residues. Germline CDR1 reads SSHAT; CDR2 reads FNYEAQ (reference sequence). The V and J ends lost 2 bases and 3 bases respectively, with 7 bases between them. The CDR3 nucleotides read TGTGCCAGCAGCTTATCAGTGGACACTGAAGCTTTCTTT. It translates to CASSLSVDTEAFF.